A single sample is the source of the 2 T cell receptor beta chains below, sequenced in a study of cytomegalovirus exposure and HLA in healthy donors. It was with 60 Vbeta and 13 Jbeta primers that the PCR ran. Only in-frame clones appear in the TCRdb table, and some are missing; sequencing was by immunoSEQ multiplex PCR. The table for this sample gives tens of thousands of clones. The specimen was PBMCs. These TCRs come from a woman aged 55-69 years in good health and CMV-seronegative.

This chain joins TRBV6-5 and TRBJ2-7; 9 bases align to TRBD2. Germline V gene lookup returns CDR1 MNHEY and CDR2 SVGAGI. The CDR3 extends over 14 amino acids. V lost 2 bases and J lost 4; bases outside the gene matches: 3. CDR3 loop: CASSYEAGGYEQYF. CDR3 DNA sequence: TGTGCCAGCAGTTACGAAGCGGGAGGTTACGAGCAGTACTTC.

V and J are TRBV28 and TRBJ2-1, with TRBD2 matching 9 bases. The CDR3 is made up of 14 amino acids. Per germline, CDR1 MDHEN and CDR2 SYDVKM. Trimming at V came to 8 bases and at J to 6 bases, leaving 8 bases not matched to a gene. The CDR3 is CASHSGGTPNEQFF. In DNA form, the CDR3 reads TGTGCCAGCCATAGCGGGGGTACCCCCAATGAGCAGTTCTTC.